This TCR beta chain was captured by sequencing in a study of Graves' ophthalmopathy and Graves' hyperthyroidism. Study results and caveats: In blood appeared most of the expanded thyroid clonotypes whose frequency exceeded 0.001. Discriminating ophthalmopathy from stable hyperthyroidism, a 13-signature model attained a sensitivity of about 88% and a specificity of about 81%.

The authors amplified TCR beta CDR3 regions from RNA transcripts. RT-PCR was first run with HTBI primers, then multiplex PCR in a second round. In TCRdb, the multiplex PCR reads were re-called with MiXCR into one record per CDR3 protein. The data contain 13,000 to 15,000 distinct CDR3 sequences, around 50% of them singletons. Points on this clonotype: No antigen is known for it. Compared with germline, one end of the junction differs, possibly owing to a read error.

Active ophthalmopathy (CAS at least 3, NOSPECS at least 4), lasting under 3 months. Fresh peripheral blood (approximately 10 ml) yielded the PBMCs. The CDR3 totals 13 residues. Germline V gene data show CDR1 as SGHTA and CDR2 as FQGTGA. The chain has TRBV7-3 and TRBJ2-7; TRBD1 matches at 7 bases. Source material: peripheral blood. The origin of this receptor is a woman aged 25 to 39 with Graves' ophthalmopathy. The CDR3 here is CAGRLTGQYEQYF. The CDR3 DNA reads as TGTGCCGGCAGATTAACGGGACAGTACGAGCAGTACTTC. The full variable domain, in which reference TRBV7-3 and TRBJ2-7 provide the parts outside the CDR3, is GAGVSQTPSNKVTEKGKYVELRCDPISGHTALYWYRQSLGQGPEFLIYFQGTGAADDSGLPNDRFFAVRPEGSVSTLKIQRTERGDSAVYLCAGRLTGQYEQYFGPGTRLTVT.